These T cell receptor beta chains were read from a single sample in a study of cytomegalovirus exposure and HLA in healthy donors. Libraries were prepared by immunoSEQ multiplex PCR; TCRdb keeps only in-frame clonotypes and omits some of them. The table records about 160,000 clones, 60% to 85% of them present only once. Sequencing was performed on PBMCs. These TCRs come from a woman in her thirties or forties in good health and CMV-seronegative. Each CDR3 is given with its conserved first and last residue. The order of the fields is D gene, clone size, J gene, V gene, CDR3 protein, CDR3 DNA. D genes are given only for firm matches. Expanded clones get a size class; other rows say once, few or many, or leave the size out.

TRBD1	.	TRBJ1-2	TRBV9	CASSIGGQFAGGYTF	TGTGCCAGCAGCATAGGGGGACAGTTTGCAGGAGGCTACACCTTC
TRBD1	once	TRBJ1-5	TRBV28	CASTGQGDQPQHF	TGTGCCAGCACCGGACAGGGAGATCAGCCCCAGCATTTT
TRBD1	few	TRBJ1-4	TRBV6-5	CASSRDSFTEKLFF	TGTGCCAGCAGTAGGGACAGTTTCACCGAAAAACTGTTTTTT
TRBD1	.	TRBJ1-5	TRBV5-6	CASSWGQGGQPQHF	TGTGCCAGCAGCTGGGGACAGGGAGGTCAGCCCCAGCATTTT
TRBD1	.	TRBJ2-7	TRBV18	CASSLWDRGQGEQYF	TGTGCCAGCTCTCTCTGGGACAGGGGGCAGGGGGAGCAGTACTTC
.	.	TRBJ1-5	TRBV28	CASSLAGREPQHF	TGTGCCAGCAGTTTAGCGGGTAGGGAGCCCCAGCATTTT
TRBD1	.	TRBJ2-6	TRBV5-1	CASSFQGANGANVLTF	TGCGCCAGCAGCTTCCAGGGGGCGAATGGGGCCAACGTCCTGACTTTC
.	.	TRBJ1-1	TRBV7-9	CASSPGRNTEAFF	TGTGCCAGCAGCCCGGGAAGGAACACTGAAGCTTTCTTT
.	.	TRBJ2-6	TRBV27	CASSLMGAGANVLTF	TGTGCCAGCAGTTTAATGGGCGCTGGGGCCAACGTCCTGACTTTC
TRBD1	.	TRBJ1-5	TRBV15	CATSVDRDQPQHF	TGTGCCACCAGCGTAGACAGGGATCAGCCCCAGCATTTT
TRBD2	.	TRBJ2-1	TRBV19	CASSGAVSGGAGNEQFF	TGTGCCAGTAGTGGGGCGGTTAGCGGGGGGGCGGGGAATGAGCAGTTCTTC
.	.	TRBJ2-6	TRBV6-5	CASSSGFSGANVLTF	TGTGCCAGCAGTTCAGGGTTCTCTGGGGCCAACGTCCTGACTTTC
.	.	TRBJ1-5	TRBV28	CASSLGRTNQPQHF	TGTGCCAGCAGTTTAGGCCGAACCAATCAGCCCCAGCATTTT
.	.	TRBJ2-5	TRBV5-1	CASSFTGKETQYF	TGCGCCAGCAGCTTTACAGGGAAAGAGACCCAGTACTTC
TRBD1	.	TRBJ1-1	TRBV6-5	CASSPGQRNTEAFF	TGTGCCAGCAGTCCGGGACAGAGAAACACTGAAGCTTTCTTT
TRBD1	.	TRBJ1-2	TRBV6-1	CASRGQFAVGYTF	TGTGCCAGCAGGGGACAGTTTGCTGTTGGCTACACCTTC
.	.	TRBJ1-2	TRBV19	CASSISGARGYGYTF	TGTGCCAGTAGTATATCAGGGGCTCGAGGCTATGGCTACACCTTC
.	.	TRBJ1-1	TRBV6-5	CASSQAGRNTEAFF	TGTGCCAGCAGTCAGGCGGGCCGAAACACTGAAGCTTTCTTT
TRBD1	.	TRBJ1-1	TRBV28	CASGRGQMNTEAFF	TGTGCCAGCGGTAGGGGGCAAATGAACACTGAAGCTTTCTTT
.	once	TRBJ2-1	TRBV2	CASMMESYNEQFF	TGTGCCAGCATGATGGAGAGCTACAATGAGCAGTTCTTC
TRBD1	.	TRBJ1-5	TRBV4-1	CASSLSQGARQDQPQHF	TGCGCCAGCAGCCTCAGCCAGGGGGCGCGTCAAGATCAGCCCCAGCATTTT
TRBD1	.	TRBJ2-3	TRBV5-1	CASSFRNRGGTDTQYF	TGCGCCAGCAGCTTCAGGAACAGGGGCGGCACAGATACGCAGTATTTT
TRBD1	.	TRBJ1-1	TRBV11-2	CASSSQGAVTEAFF	TGTGCCAGCAGCTCCCAGGGGGCGGTGACTGAAGCTTTCTTT
TRBD2	.	TRBJ2-1	TRBV6-1	CASSSASGGEDEQFF	TGTGCCAGCAGTTCGGCCAGCGGGGGGGAGGATGAGCAGTTCTTC
TRBD1	.	TRBJ1-1	TRBV27	CASSLGTGGPNTEAFF	TGTGCCAGCAGTCTCGGGACAGGGGGCCCGAACACTGAAGCTTTCTTT
TRBD2	.	TRBJ2-3	TRBV5-1	CASSLVAGGAGSDTQYF	TGCGCCAGCAGCTTGGTCGCCGGGGGGGCCGGTTCAGATACGCAGTATTTT
TRBD1	.	TRBJ1-2	TRBV7-2	CASSLAGTGGGGYTF	TGTGCCAGCAGCTTAGCCGGGACAGGGGGGGGAGGCTACACCTTC
.	few	TRBJ2-3	TRBV4-1	CASSRWQGQDTQYF	TGCGCCAGCAGCCGATGGCAGGGACAAGATACGCAGTATTTT
.	.	TRBJ2-4	TRBV2	CASSEWQTLAKNIQYF	TGTGCCAGCAGTGAGTGGCAGACTCTAGCCAAAAACATTCAGTACTTC
.	.	TRBJ2-5	TRBV2	CASGQYQETQYF	TGTGCCAGCGGACAGTACCAAGAGACCCAGTACTTC
TRBD1	.	TRBJ2-7	TRBV5-1	CASSSNRGLSYEQYF	TGCGCCAGCAGCTCCAACAGGGGGCTCTCCTACGAGCAGTACTTC
TRBD1	.	TRBJ2-3	TRBV7-9	CASSPWTGRTDTQYF	TGTGCCAGCAGCCCATGGACAGGGCGCACAGATACGCAGTATTTT
.	once	TRBJ1-1	TRBV16	CASSQGRNTEAFF	TGTGCCAGCAGCCAGGGGAGGAACACTGAAGCTTTCTTT
TRBD1	.	TRBJ1-2	TRBV25-1	CASSESPGQGWDGYTF	TGTGCCAGCAGTGAATCCCCAGGACAGGGGTGGGATGGCTACACCTTC
.	few	TRBJ2-3	TRBV4-2	CASSQGVADTQYF	TGTGCCAGCAGCCAAGGAGTGGCAGATACGCAGTATTTT
TRBD1	.	TRBJ2-3	TRBV5-1	CASSLAGQGIDTQYF	TGCGCCAGCAGCTTGGCGGGACAGGGGATAGATACGCAGTATTTT